Reported below is one T cell receptor (beta chain). V was cut by 0 bases and J by 4 bases, with 10 bases left in between. CDR1 is SGDLS, CDR2 YYNGEE, per germline. The CDR3 is made up of 14 amino acids. The data stem from a study of blood T cell repertoires in COVID-19. The overall study: The analysed material was cDNA or gDNA that came from T cells, B-cell-depleted T cells, or PBMCs.

How the authors handled the data: Researchers report that nucleated cell counts were estimated from reference gene primer amplification. Here immunoSEQ multiplex PCR was the method, and the copy in TCRdb shows in-frame clones only, minus some. That table is the source of V, J and clone size, and D and trimming were worked out from the DNA. The table records around 300,000 clones, about nine tenths of them present only once. Seattle patients were enrolled while actively infected and followed longitudinally. This clonotype originated in a woman between 25 and 40 years old with COVID-19, enrolled during active disease. The chain combines TRBV9 with TRBJ1-1; D remains unclear. The sample taken for sequencing was peripheral blood. CDR3 loop: CASSVDTRATEAFF. The CDR3, as DNA: TGTGCCAGCAGCGTAGATACGAGAGCCACTGAAGCTTTCTTT.